The clone carrying this TCR beta chain appeared many times. As yet, its antigen is unknown. The data originate from a study of human T cells and chemical hapten exposure. Points from the study as a whole: DPC sensitization produced no change in TCRs with frequency above 1 in 1000.

Time point indicated: patch test 3, about 24 weeks after DPC sensitization. Indicated treatment: therapeutic diphenylcyclopropenone sensitization with weekly scalp DPC. MiXCR was run by TCRdb on the RACE reads, yielding one entry per CDR3 protein. The data contain about 120,000 distinct CDR3 sequences, over 9% of them singletons. Unmatched junction bases numbered 10, after V lost 2 bases and J lost 6 bases. The CDR3 loop spans 17 amino acids. Germline assignment: CDR1 MNHEY and CDR2 SVGAGI. The clonotype was recovered from a woman in her forties or fifties with alopecia areata. Some clones in this sample may be carry-over from other donors' samples. The sample consisted of whole blood, taken in connection with sensitization to the hapten diphenylcyclopropenone (DPC). The chain carries TRBV6-5 and TRBJ2-6; 7 bases agree with TRBD1. The CDR3 DNA is TGTGCCAGCAGTTACGGACAGGTCTCCCTAACGGCCAACGTCCTGACTTTC. Encoded protein: CASSYGQVSLTANVLTF.